The present T cell receptor beta chain was sequenced within a study of blood T cell repertoires in COVID-19. In its sample, this clone was seen once. The protocol was immunoSEQ multiplex PCR, while the TCRdb copy is restricted to in-frame clones and leaves out a portion. The data hold about 270,000 clones, with 85% to 95% observed a single time. The sequence was collected from a man between 40 and 49 years old who had been exposed to COVID-19. The sample was PBMCs or T cells enriched from blood (not recorded which).

In nucleotides, the CDR3 is TGTGCCAGCAGCCAATCTGGGGGGGAAACAGATACGCAGTATTTT. Protein product: CASSQSGGETDTQYF. The genes are TRBV7-3 and TRBJ2-3, with 7 nucleotides matching TRBD2. This CDR3 is built from 15 residues. Germline trimming cut 5 bases from V and 3 bases from J; bases unmatched to any gene: 8. Germline V gives CDR1 SGHTA, CDR2 FQGTGA.